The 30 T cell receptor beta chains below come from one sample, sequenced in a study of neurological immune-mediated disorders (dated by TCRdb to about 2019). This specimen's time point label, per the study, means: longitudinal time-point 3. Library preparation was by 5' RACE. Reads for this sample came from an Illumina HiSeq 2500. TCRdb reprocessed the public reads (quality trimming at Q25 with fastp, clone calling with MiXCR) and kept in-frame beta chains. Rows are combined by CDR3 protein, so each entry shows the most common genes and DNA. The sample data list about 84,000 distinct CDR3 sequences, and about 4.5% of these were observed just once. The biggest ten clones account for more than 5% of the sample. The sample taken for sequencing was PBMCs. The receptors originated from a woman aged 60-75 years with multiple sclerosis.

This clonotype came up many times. The CDR3 DNA sequence: TGTGCCAGCAGTTTGGCAGGGCCGTCCTACGAGCAGTACTTC. Translation gives CASSLAGPSYEQYF. The rearrangement links TRBV12-3 or TRBV12-4 to TRBJ2-7; D is possibly TRBD1 (5 bases). Trimming took 3 bases from V and 1 from J, leaving 10 bases between them. The CDR3 is 14 amino acids.

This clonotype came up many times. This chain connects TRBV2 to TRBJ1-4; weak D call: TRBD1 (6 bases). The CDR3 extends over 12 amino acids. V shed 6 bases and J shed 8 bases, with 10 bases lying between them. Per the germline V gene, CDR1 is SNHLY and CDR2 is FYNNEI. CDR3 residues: CASRQGVEKLFF. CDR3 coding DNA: TGTGCCAGCAGACAGGGCGTGGAAAAACTGTTTTTT.

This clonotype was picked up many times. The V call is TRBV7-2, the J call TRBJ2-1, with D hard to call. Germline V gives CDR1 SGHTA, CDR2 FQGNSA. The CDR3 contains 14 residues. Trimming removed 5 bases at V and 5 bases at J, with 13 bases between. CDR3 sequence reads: CASSPYSGDNEQFF. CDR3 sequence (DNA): TGTGCCAGCAGCCCCTATTCTGGGGACAATGAGCAGTTCTTC.

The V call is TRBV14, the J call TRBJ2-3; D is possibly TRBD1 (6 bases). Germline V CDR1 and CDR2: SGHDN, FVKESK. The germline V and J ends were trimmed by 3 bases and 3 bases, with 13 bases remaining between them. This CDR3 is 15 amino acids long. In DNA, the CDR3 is TGTGCCAGCAGCCAGAACCCAACAGGGACAGATACGCAGTATTTT. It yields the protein CASSQNPTGTDTQYF.

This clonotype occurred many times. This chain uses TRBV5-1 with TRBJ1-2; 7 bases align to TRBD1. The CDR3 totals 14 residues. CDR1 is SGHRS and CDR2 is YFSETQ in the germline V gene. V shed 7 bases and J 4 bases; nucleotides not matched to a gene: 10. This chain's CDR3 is CASREGARGYGYTF. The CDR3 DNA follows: TGCGCCAGCCGAGAGGGGGCGCGAGGCTATGGCTACACCTTC.

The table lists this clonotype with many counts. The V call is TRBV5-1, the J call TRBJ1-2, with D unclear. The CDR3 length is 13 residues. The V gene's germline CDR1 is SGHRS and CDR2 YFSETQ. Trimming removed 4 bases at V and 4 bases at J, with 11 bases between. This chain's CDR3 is CASSAGSLYGYTF. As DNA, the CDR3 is TGCGCCAGCAGCGCCGGGAGTCTCTATGGCTACACCTTC.

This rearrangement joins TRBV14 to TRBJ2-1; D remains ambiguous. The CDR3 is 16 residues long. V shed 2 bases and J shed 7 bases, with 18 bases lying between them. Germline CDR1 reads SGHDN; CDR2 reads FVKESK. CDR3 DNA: TGTGCCAGCAGCCAATTTGGGCGGCACCTCGGGAATGAGCAGTTCTTC. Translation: CASSQFGRHLGNEQFF.

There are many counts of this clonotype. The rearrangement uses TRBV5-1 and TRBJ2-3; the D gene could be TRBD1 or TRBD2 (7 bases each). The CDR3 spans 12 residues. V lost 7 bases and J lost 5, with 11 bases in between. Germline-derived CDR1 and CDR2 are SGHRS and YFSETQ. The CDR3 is CASQGGGDTQYF. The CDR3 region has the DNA TGCGCCAGCCAGGGGGGGGGAGATACGCAGTATTTT.

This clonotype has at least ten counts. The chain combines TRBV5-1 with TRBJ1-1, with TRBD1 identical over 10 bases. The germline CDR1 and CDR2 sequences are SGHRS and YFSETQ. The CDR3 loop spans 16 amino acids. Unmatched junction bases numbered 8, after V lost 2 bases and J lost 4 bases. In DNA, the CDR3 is TGCGCCAGCAGCTTTACCGGGACAGGGGCCGGCACTGAAGCTTTCTTT. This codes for CASSFTGTGAGTEAFF.

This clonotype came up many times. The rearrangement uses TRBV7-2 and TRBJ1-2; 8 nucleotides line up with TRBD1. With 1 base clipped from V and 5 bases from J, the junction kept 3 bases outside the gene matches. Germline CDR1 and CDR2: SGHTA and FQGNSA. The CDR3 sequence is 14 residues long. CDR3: CASSLGGQGYGYTF. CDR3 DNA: TGTGCCAGCAGCTTAGGTGGACAGGGTTATGGCTACACCTTC. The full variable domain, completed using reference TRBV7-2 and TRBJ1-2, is GAGVSQSPSNKVTEKGKDVELRCDPISGHTALYWYRQSLGQGLEFLIYFQGNSAPDKSGLPSDRFSAERTGGSVSTLTIQRTQQEDSAVYLCASSLGGQGYGYTFGSGTRLTVV.

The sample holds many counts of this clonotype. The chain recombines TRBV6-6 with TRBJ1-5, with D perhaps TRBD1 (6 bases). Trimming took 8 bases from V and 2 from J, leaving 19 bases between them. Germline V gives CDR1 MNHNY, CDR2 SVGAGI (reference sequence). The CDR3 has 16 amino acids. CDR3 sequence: CASLGRGGNGNQPQHF. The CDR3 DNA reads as TGTGCCAGCTTAGGGAGGGGGGGGAACGGCAATCAGCCCCAGCATTTT.

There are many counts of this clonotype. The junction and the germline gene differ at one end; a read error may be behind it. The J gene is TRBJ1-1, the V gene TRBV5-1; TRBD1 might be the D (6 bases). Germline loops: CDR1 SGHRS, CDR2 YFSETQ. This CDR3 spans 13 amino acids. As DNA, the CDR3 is TGCGCCAGCAGGGACAGCATGAACTCTGAAGCTTTCTTT. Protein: CASRDSMNSEAFF.

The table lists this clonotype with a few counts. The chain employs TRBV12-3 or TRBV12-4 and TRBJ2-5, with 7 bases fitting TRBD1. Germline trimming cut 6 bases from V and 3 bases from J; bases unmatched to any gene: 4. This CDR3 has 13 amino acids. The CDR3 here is CASSMGQKETQYF. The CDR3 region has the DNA TGTGCCAGCAGCATGGGACAGAAAGAGACCCAGTACTTC.

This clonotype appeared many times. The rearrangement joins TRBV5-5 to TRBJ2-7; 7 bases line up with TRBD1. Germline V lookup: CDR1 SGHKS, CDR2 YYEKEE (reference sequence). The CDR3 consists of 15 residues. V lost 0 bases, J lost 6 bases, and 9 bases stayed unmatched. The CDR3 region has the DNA TGTGCCAGCAGCTTGGATCCGACAGGGCTTCGCGAGCAGTACTTC. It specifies CASSLDPTGLREQYF.

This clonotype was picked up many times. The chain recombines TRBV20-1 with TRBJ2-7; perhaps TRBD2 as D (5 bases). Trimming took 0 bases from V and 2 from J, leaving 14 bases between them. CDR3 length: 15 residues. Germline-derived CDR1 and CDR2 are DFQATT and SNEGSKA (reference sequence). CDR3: CSAREGGAATYEQYF. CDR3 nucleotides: TGCAGTGCTAGAGAAGGTGGAGCGGCAACCTACGAGCAGTACTTC.

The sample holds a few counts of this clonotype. The CDR3 here is CASSPPRDRGETQYF. Written as DNA, the CDR3 is TGTGCCAGCTCACCCCCACGGGACAGGGGGGAGACCCAGTACTTC. The chain employs TRBV18 and TRBJ2-5; 11 nucleotides match TRBD1. Trimming took 3 bases from V and 5 from J; bases not matched to a gene: 5. Per germline, CDR1 KGHSH and CDR2 LQKENI. CDR3 length equals 15 residues.

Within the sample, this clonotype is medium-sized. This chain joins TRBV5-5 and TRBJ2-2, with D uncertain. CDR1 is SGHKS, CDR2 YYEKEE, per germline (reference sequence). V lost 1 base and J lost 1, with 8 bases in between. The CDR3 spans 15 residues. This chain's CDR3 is CASSLTGRNTGELFF. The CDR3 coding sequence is TGTGCCAGCAGCTTGACCGGACGGAACACCGGGGAGCTGTTTTTT.

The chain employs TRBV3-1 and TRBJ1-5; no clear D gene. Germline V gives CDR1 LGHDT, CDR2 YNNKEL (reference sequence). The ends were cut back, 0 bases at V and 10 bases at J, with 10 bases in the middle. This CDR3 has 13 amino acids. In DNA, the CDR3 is TGTGCCAGCAGCCAAGATGGAGGGTTACCCCAGCATTTT. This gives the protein CASSQDGGLPQHF.

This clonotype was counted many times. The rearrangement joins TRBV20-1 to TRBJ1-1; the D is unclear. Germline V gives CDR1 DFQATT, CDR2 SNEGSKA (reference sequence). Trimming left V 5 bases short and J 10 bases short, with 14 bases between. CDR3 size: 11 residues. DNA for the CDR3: TGCAGTGCTCCGAGGGATTTGCTAGCTTTCTTT. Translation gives CSAPRDLLAFF.

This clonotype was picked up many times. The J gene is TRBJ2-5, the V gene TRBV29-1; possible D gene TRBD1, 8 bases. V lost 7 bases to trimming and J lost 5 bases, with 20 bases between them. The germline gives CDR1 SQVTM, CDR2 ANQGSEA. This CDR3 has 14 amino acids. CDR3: CSAGGPGGEETQYF. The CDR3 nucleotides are TGCAGCGCGGGAGGTCCAGGGGGCGAGGAGACCCAGTACTTC.

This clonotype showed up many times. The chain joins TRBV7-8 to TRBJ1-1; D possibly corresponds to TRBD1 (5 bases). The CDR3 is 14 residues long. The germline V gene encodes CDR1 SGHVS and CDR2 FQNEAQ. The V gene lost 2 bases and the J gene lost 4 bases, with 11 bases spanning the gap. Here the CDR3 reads CASSLKMGGTEAFF. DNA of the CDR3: TGTGCCAGCAGCTTAAAAATGGGGGGCACTGAAGCTTTCTTT.

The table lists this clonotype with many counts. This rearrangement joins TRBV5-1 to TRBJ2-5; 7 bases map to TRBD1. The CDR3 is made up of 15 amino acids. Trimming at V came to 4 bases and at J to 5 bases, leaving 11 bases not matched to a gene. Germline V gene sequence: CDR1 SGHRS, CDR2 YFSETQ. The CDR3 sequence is CASSPGQAAGETQYF. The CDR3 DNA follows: TGCGCCAGCAGCCCAGGACAGGCGGCCGGGGAGACCCAGTACTTC.

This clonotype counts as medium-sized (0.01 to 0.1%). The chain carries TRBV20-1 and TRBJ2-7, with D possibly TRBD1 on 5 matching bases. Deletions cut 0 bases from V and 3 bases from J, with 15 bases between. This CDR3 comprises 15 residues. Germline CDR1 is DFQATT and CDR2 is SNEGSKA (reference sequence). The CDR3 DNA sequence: TGCAGTGCTAGAGAAGGGGCAGGAACTTACTACGAGCAGTACTTC. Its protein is CSAREGAGTYYEQYF.

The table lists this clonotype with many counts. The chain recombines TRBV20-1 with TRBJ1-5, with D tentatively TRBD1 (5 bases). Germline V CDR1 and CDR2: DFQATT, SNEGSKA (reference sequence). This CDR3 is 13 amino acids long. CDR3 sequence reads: CSANGGDNQPQHF. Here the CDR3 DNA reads TGCAGCGCGAATGGAGGGGACAATCAGCCCCAGCATTTT.

In DNA form, the CDR3 reads TGTGCCAGCAGCCAAGAATCTAAAGGGACAGATACGCAGTATTTT. Translated: CASSQESKGTDTQYF. V and J are TRBV3-1 and TRBJ2-3; D unresolved. CDR3 length: 15 amino acids. Looked up from germline, CDR1 is LGHDT and CDR2 is YNNKEL (reference sequence). Trimming removed 0 bases from V and 3 bases from J, with 10 bases in between.

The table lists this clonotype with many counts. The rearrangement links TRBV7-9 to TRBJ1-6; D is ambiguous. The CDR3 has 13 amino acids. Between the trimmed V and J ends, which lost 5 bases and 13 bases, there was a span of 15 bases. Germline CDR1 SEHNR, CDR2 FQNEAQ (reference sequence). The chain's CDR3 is CASSVGAQVPLHF. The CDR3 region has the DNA TGTGCCAGCAGCGTAGGAGCCCAAGTGCCCCTCCACTTT.

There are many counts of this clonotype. The CDR3 loop is CAISEGRQGAGEQYF. In nucleotides, the CDR3 is TGTGCCATCAGTGAAGGAAGACAGGGGGCGGGAGAGCAGTACTTC. The chain couples TRBV10-3 to TRBJ2-7, with 10 nucleotides matching TRBD1. In germline, CDR1 is ENHRY, CDR2 SYGVKD. J was trimmed by 7 bases and V by 3 bases; bases with no gene match: 9. The CDR3 has 15 residues.

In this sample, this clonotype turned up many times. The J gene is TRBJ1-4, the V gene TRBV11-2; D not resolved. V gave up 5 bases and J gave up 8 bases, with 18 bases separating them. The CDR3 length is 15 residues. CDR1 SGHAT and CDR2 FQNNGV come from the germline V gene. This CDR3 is CASSGGGPRREKLFF. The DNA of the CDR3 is TGTGCCAGCAGCGGTGGTGGTCCAAGGCGGGAAAAACTGTTTTTT.

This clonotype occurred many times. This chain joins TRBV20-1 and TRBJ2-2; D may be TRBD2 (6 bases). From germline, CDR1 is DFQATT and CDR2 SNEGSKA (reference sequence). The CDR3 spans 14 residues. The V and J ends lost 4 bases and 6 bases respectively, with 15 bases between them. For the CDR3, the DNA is TGCAGTGCTAACCGGGACTCCCCGTCCGGGGAGCTGTTTTTT. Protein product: CSANRDSPSGELFF.

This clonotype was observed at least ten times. CDR3 coding DNA: TGTGCCAGCAGCTTAGACGGGGGGGGGGCTTTCTTT. This encodes CASSLDGGGAFF. The rearrangement links TRBV11-2 to TRBJ1-1, with D possibly matching TRBD1 (5 bases). Trimming removed 0 bases from V and 11 bases from J, with 10 bases in between. This CDR3 contains 12 residues. Germline loops: CDR1 SGHAT, CDR2 FQNNGV. Filled out from reference TRBV11-2 and TRBJ1-1, the complete variable domain reads EAGVAQSPRYKIIEKRQSVAFWCNPISGHATLYWYQQILGQGPKLLIQFQNNGVVDDSQLPKDRFSAERLKGVDSTLKIQPAKLEDSAVYLCASSLDGGGAFFGQGTRLTVV.